The rows below give T cell receptor beta chains drawn from one sample of a study of blood T cell repertoires in COVID-19. The assay was immunoSEQ multiplex PCR, and TCRdb's table has in-frame clones only and misses some. The data show 400,000 to 500,000 clones, roughly 88% seen once. The material sequenced was PBMCs or T cells enriched from blood (not recorded which). The source of these receptors is a woman in her forties who had recovered from COVID-19. Each CDR3 is given with its conserved first and last residue. A D gene is named only where the DNA matches it firmly. For some rows the clone size is stated as once, few or many, or as a class when expanded; others skip it.

v_gene,abundance,d_gene,j_gene,CDR3aa,CDR3nt
TRBV5-1,.,.,TRBJ1-4,CASSLGGSGEKLFF,TGCGCCAGCAGCTTGGGGGGTAGCGGTGAAAAACTGTTTTTT
TRBV29-1,.,.,TRBJ2-4,CSVERPVAKNIQYF,TGCAGCGTGGAGCGACCTGTCGCCAAAAACATTCAGTACTTC
TRBV12-3/TRBV12-4,.,.,TRBJ2-3,CAAGLDTQYF,TGTGCCGCCGGTTTGGATACGCAGTATTTT
TRBV2,.,TRBD1,TRBJ2-7,CASSEYVGTGVYEQYF,TGTGCCAGCAGTGAATATGTTGGGACAGGAGTGTACGAGCAGTACTTC
TRBV28,few,TRBD2,TRBJ2-7,CASRSTSGLAESSYEQYF,TGTGCCAGCAGAAGTACCTCGGGACTAGCGGAGAGCTCCTACGAGCAGTACTTC
TRBV19,.,TRBD2,TRBJ2-1,CASTPGRSYNEQFF,TGTGCCAGTACTCCCGGGAGGAGCTACAATGAGCAGTTCTTC
TRBV28,.,.,TRBJ1-5,CASSPAGLGQPQHF,TGTGCCAGCAGCCCCGCGGGCCTGGGTCAGCCCCAGCATTTT
TRBV2,once,TRBD2,TRBJ2-1,CASSLAGDLGEQFF,TGTGCCAGCAGCCTAGCGGGAGATTTGGGTGAGCAGTTCTTC
TRBV3-1/TRBV3-2,.,.,TRBJ2-5,CASSLRGQIQETQYF,TGTGCCAGCAGCCTACGCGGGCAGATTCAAGAGACCCAGTACTTC
TRBV2,.,TRBD1,TRBJ2-1,CASSLLMGQGAMNEQFF,TGTGCCAGCAGCCTCCTAATGGGACAGGGGGCTATGAATGAGCAGTTCTTC
TRBV7-9,.,.,TRBJ1-2,CASSWDTTLLSGYTF,TGTGCCAGCAGCTGGGACACCACCCTACTCAGTGGCTACACCTTC
TRBV29-1,.,TRBD1,TRBJ2-1,CSVGRGRDEQFF,TGCAGCGTTGGCAGGGGGCGGGATGAGCAGTTCTTC
TRBV11-1,.,.,TRBJ1-6,CASSLASDRNSPLHF,TGTGCCAGCAGCTTAGCGTCGGACAGAAATTCACCCCTCCACTTT
TRBV9,once,.,TRBJ2-3,CASSPLAGVGDTQYF,TGTGCCAGCAGCCCATTAGCCGGAGTCGGAGATACGCAGTATTTT
TRBV7-2,.,TRBD2,TRBJ2-1,CASSLETSGRSGLEQFF,TGTGCCAGCAGCTTAGAGACTAGCGGGAGGTCAGGCCTTGAGCAGTTCTTC
TRBV10-1,.,.,TRBJ2-1,CASSDGGLSNEQFF,TGCGCCAGCAGTGATGGGGGCCTTTCCAATGAGCAGTTCTTC
TRBV18,.,.,TRBJ1-6,CASSGDTNSPLHF,TGTGCCAGCTCCGGGGATACTAATTCACCCCTCCACTTT
TRBV5-4,.,.,TRBJ1-1,CASSLEGGTTEAFF,TGTGCCAGCAGCTTGGAAGGGGGAACCACTGAAGCTTTCTTT
TRBV25-1,.,.,TRBJ2-1,CASRESTLGSYNEQFF,TGTGCCAGCAGGGAATCGACACTAGGCTCCTACAATGAGCAGTTCTTC
TRBV5-1,.,.,TRBJ2-3,CASSLAGHHTDTQYF,TGCGCCAGCAGCTTGGCGGGACACCACACAGATACGCAGTATTTT
TRBV5-1,.,TRBD2,TRBJ2-3,CASSWTGLAGEKDTQYF,TGCGCCAGCAGCTGGACGGGACTAGCGGGAGAGAAAGATACGCAGTATTTT
TRBV3-1/TRBV3-2,.,TRBD1,TRBJ1-2,CASSQETGGFGYGYTF,TGTGCCAGCAGCCAAGAGACAGGGGGATTCGGCTATGGCTACACCTTC
TRBV12-5,few,TRBD1,TRBJ1-1,CASGSDRGDTEAFF,TGTGCTAGTGGTTCAGACAGGGGCGACACTGAAGCTTTCTTT